These T cell receptor beta chains were read from a single sample in a study of blood T cell repertoires in COVID-19. Clones were sequenced by immunoSEQ multiplex PCR, and TCRdb holds only the in-frame ones, with some missing. The table lists under 50,000 clones, around 90% of them singletons, with around 20% in the top ten. Sequencing used peripheral blood. These receptors all stem from a man aged 65 to 85 with active COVID-19. CDR3s include the opening cysteine and the closing phenylalanine or tryptophan. Each record gives: J gene, clone size, V gene, D gene, CDR3 DNA, CDR3 protein. A D gene is named only where the DNA matches it firmly. Where a row states a size, it is once, few, many or the class of an expanded clone; other rows omit it.

TRBJ2-7 NA TRBV5-6 NA TGTGCCAGCAGCTTCCGTCCCGGACTCTACGAGCAGTACTTC CASSFRPGLYEQYF
TRBJ2-7 NA TRBV6-6 TRBD1 TGTGCCAGCAGTTACCTTGACAGGGGCTCCTACGAGCAGTACTTC CASSYLDRGSYEQYF
TRBJ2-2 NA TRBV7-9 NA TGTGCCAGCAGCTTAGGCAGGCAGGGCCGATCCGGGGAGCTGTTTTTT CASSLGRQGRSGELFF
TRBJ2-5 NA TRBV25-1 TRBD1 TGTGCCAGCATTAGGACAGGGTCAGAGACCCAGTACTTC CASIRTGSETQYF
TRBJ1-4 NA TRBV14 NA TGTGCCAGCAGCCGCAGGGTAAAGGGGAATGAAAAACTGTTTTTT CASSRRVKGNEKLFF
TRBJ2-1 NA TRBV5-1 TRBD2 TGCGCCAGCAGCAGTACTAGCGGGAAAGAGCAGTTCTTC CASSSTSGKEQFF
TRBJ2-1 NA TRBV10-3 TRBD2 TGTGCCTCGGGGGGGGAGAATGAGCAGTTCTTC CASGGENEQFF
TRBJ1-2 once TRBV7-2 NA TGTGCCAGCAGTCGCTACCCCCGGGTCGGCTATGGCTACACCTTC CASSRYPRVGYGYTF
TRBJ1-5 NA TRBV18 NA TGTGCCAGCTCACCACCGGGGTTACAGGGTAATCAGCCCCAGCATTTT CASSPPGLQGNQPQHF
TRBJ2-7 NA TRBV9 TRBD2 TGTGCCAGCAGCGTTTCCGGGGGGGCCCACGAGCAGTACTTC CASSVSGGAHEQYF
TRBJ1-2 NA TRBV3-1/TRBV3-2 TRBD1 TGTGCCAGCAGCCAACGCGGACAGGGGAACTATGGCTACACCTTC CASSQRGQGNYGYTF
TRBJ2-7 few TRBV30 NA TGTGCCTGGAGTGGCGGGACGGTTACCTACGAGCAGTACTTC CAWSGGTVTYEQYF
TRBJ2-3 NA TRBV5-1 NA TGCGCCAGCAGCTTCCAGTCCAGCACAGATACGCAGTATTTT CASSFQSSTDTQYF
TRBJ2-7 few TRBV21-1 NA TGTGCCAGCAGCAAACAACAGGGGGTAGGGAACGAGCAGTACTTC CASSKQQGVGNEQYF
TRBJ2-3 NA TRBV5-1 NA TGCGCCAGTACCCGGGAGTTCACAGATACGCAGTATTTT CASTREFTDTQYF
TRBJ2-7 NA TRBV18 TRBD2 TGTGCCAGCTCACCGTTAGCGGGAGGCGTACACGAGCAGTACTTC CASSPLAGGVHEQYF
TRBJ2-7 NA TRBV11-1 NA TGTGCCAGCAGCTTAGGGGGGCTTGGCTACGAGCAGTACTTC CASSLGGLGYEQYF
TRBJ1-5 NA TRBV24-1 NA TGTGCCACCAGTGCAGGGTATAGCAATCAGCCCCAGCATTTT CATSAGYSNQPQHF
TRBJ2-2 NA TRBV10-3 TRBD1 TGTGCCATCAGCAAGGGACAGGGGGCTGCCGGGGAGCTGTTTTTT CAISKGQGAAGELFF
TRBJ2-2 few TRBV11-2 NA TGTGCCAGCAGCTTTACCGCAGCGAGAGGGCCGACTGGGGAGCTGTTTTTT CASSFTAARGPTGELFF
TRBJ1-2 NA TRBV6-5 TRBD1 TGTGCCAGCAGCCGGGGACAGCTTTATGGCTACACCTTC CASSRGQLYGYTF
TRBJ1-1 NA TRBV6-5 NA TGTGCCAGCAGGGACCTGGGGCTCCCGGGCACTGAAGCTTTCTTT CASRDLGLPGTEAFF
TRBJ2-1 NA TRBV27 TRBD2 TGTGCCAGCAGTCCGGGACTAGGAAGGTCCAAGCAGTTCTTC CASSPGLGRSKQFF
TRBJ1-3 once TRBV9 TRBD1 TGTGCCAGCAGCGGCCGACAGGGCACCGGAAACACCATATATTTT CASSGRQGTGNTIYF
TRBJ2-3 NA TRBV6-5 TRBD2 TGTGCCAGCAGTTATGGGCGGGGGGTCACAGATACGCAGTATTTT CASSYGRGVTDTQYF
TRBJ1-5 NA TRBV2 NA TGTGCCAGCAGTGGGGGGGGCGGCAATCAGCCCCAGCATTTT CASSGGGGNQPQHF
TRBJ2-5 NA TRBV19 NA TGTGCCAGTAGTATCGACCTATGGAGAGAGACCCAGTACTTC CASSIDLWRETQYF
TRBJ2-7 NA TRBV7-2 NA TGTGCCAGCAGCTTAGAATTTTTCCCCCGCGACTTC CASSLEFFPRDF
TRBJ2-1 NA TRBV11-3 NA TGTGCCAGCAGCCAGACCCGGGACACATACAATGAGCAGTTCTTC CASSQTRDTYNEQFF
TRBJ2-5 NA TRBV14 NA TGTGCCAGCAGCCAAGCCATACAGGGAGCTTGGGCGACCCAGTACTTC CASSQAIQGAWATQYF
TRBJ1-2 NA TRBV27 NA TGTGCCAGCAGTTCCACCCCAGGGATAGGCTACACCTTC CASSSTPGIGYTF
TRBJ2-3 NA TRBV5-1 TRBD2 TGCGCCAGCAGCTTGGTCCGGGGGACTAGCAGCACAGATACGCAGTATTTT CASSLVRGTSSTDTQYF
TRBJ2-7 NA TRBV27 NA TGTGCCAGCAGTGCTCGGGGGTCGACAAGCTCCTACGAGCAGTACTTC CASSARGSTSSYEQYF
TRBJ1-1 once TRBV28 TRBD1 TGTGCCAGCAGTTTCAGGGGACAGTTATACACTGAAGCTTTCTTT CASSFRGQLYTEAFF
TRBJ1-1 NA TRBV30 NA TGTGCCTGGAGGGCAGGGGACGAGAACACTGAAGCTTTCTTT CAWRAGDENTEAFF